This T cell receptor (beta chain) is from a study of CD8+CD57+ T cells in acquired aplastic anemia. Study as a whole: Sorted CD4+ and CD8+ cells gave an average of around 3 ug of DNA. Study-level results: Sharing between patients and controls was observed for about 27 CD8+ CDR3 sequences.

Genomic DNA, the template, was used for profiling of the TCR beta VDJ and CDR3. TCRdb reprocessed the reads with MiXCR, giving one entry per CDR3 protein. Among approximately 200,000 distinct CDR3 sequences listed, approximately 57% were seen once. Germline V CDR1 and CDR2: LNHDA, SQIVND (reference sequence). The junction had 9 bases not matched to a gene; V was cut back by 5 bases and J by 7 bases. The CDR3 runs 14 residues. Comments on this clonotype: Its antigen is undetermined.

V usage is TRBV19 and J usage is TRBJ1-2; the match to TRBD1 covers 8 bases. Input material: sorted CD4+, CD8+, or CD8+CD57+ T cells (not recorded which) from PBMCs. This TCR came from a human donor in good health. The CDR3 is CASSAGQGGSGYTF. As DNA, the CDR3 is TGTGCCAGTAGTGCCGGACAGGGTGGGTCTGGCTACACCTTC. Full variable domain (remainder filled in from reference TRBV19 and TRBJ1-2): DGGITQSPKYLFRKEGQNVTLSCEQNLNHDAMYWYRQDPGQGLRLIYYSQIVNDFQKGDIAEGYSVSREKKESFPLTVTSAQKNPTAFYLCASSAGQGGSGYTFGSGTRLTVV.